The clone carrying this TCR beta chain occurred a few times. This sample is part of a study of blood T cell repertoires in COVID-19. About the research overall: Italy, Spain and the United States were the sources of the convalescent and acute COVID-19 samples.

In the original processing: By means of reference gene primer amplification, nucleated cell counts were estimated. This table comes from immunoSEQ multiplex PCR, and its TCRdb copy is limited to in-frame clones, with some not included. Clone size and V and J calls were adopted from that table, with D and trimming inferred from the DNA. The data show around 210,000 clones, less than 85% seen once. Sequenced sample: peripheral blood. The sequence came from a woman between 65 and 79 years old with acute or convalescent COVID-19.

The CDR3 coding sequence is TGTGCCAGCAGCCAACCCACTAGCGGGAGGGCCGGAGATACGCAGTATTTT. Translated: CASSQPTSGRAGDTQYF. This sequence joins TRBV14 and TRBJ2-3; 13 nucleotides align to TRBD2. The length of the CDR3 is 17 residues. Trimming removed 2 bases from V and 5 bases from J; junction bases left unmatched: 7. Germline lookup yields CDR1 SGHDN and CDR2 FVKESK.